A selection of T cell receptor beta chains follows, all from one sample in a study of T cells in localized non-small cell lung cancer. Sequencing used immunoSEQ multiplex PCR; TCRdb keeps in-frame clones, though not all of them. The data contain over a thousand clones, roughly 25% of them singletons. The sequenced sample was normal lung tissue next to the tumor, obtained before any cancer treatment. These receptors were collected from a woman aged 40-75 years with stage I squamous cell lung carcinoma. The CDR3 runs from the conserved cysteine through the conserved F or W. The D gene is left open where the match is weak. Rows give clone size only sometimes, using once, few, many, or a class for an expanded clone.

J gene	D gene	V gene	clone size	CDR3 DNA	CDR3 protein
TRBJ2-7	TRBD2	TRBV9	.	TGTGCCAGCAGCGTAGCCCACCAAGCGGGAGGATGGGGCGAGCAGTACTTC	CASSVAHQAGGWGEQYF
TRBJ2-6	.	TRBV9	medium-sized	TGTGCCAGCAGCCCCCAAGGGCCAGGCTCTGGGGCCAACGTCCTGACTTTC	CASSPQGPGSGANVLTF
TRBJ2-5	.	TRBV6-8	.	TGTGCCAGCAGTATGCAGGGTAACCAAGAGACCCAGTACTTC	CASSMQGNQETQYF
TRBJ2-1	.	TRBV6-8	medium-sized	TGTGCCAGCAGTATTTTCGGGGGGCCAAACAATGAGCAGTTCTTC	CASSIFGGPNNEQFF
TRBJ1-2	.	TRBV11-3	few	TGTGCCAGCAGCTTGGAGTGGGGCTCGGGCGATAGTGGCTACACCTTC	CASSLEWGSGDSGYTF
TRBJ1-4	TRBD1	TRBV19	.	TGTGCCAGTAGTCCGGACAGGGGTTTGTCTAATGAAAAACTGTTTTTT	CASSPDRGLSNEKLFF
TRBJ1-2	.	TRBV5-1	few	TGCGCCAGCAGCTTCCGGGATATTAACTATGGCTACACCTTC	CASSFRDINYGYTF
TRBJ2-1	.	TRBV6-8	few	TGTGCCAGCAGTTTTTTGGGGGGGCGGAATGAGCAGTTCTTC	CASSFLGGRNEQFF
TRBJ2-7	.	TRBV6-8	few	TGTGCCAGCAGCCTTTCACAGATCTCCTACGAGCAGTACTTC	CASSLSQISYEQYF
TRBJ1-1	.	TRBV9	few	TGTGCCAGCAGCCCCGTGGGGAGGGAAGCTTTCTTT	CASSPVGREAFF
TRBJ2-1	.	TRBV11-3	few	TGTGCCAGCAGACCCGGGACACGTTACAATGAGCAGTTCTTC	CASRPGTRYNEQFF
TRBJ2-1	.	TRBV15	.	TGTGCCACCAGCGGGGGAGGTTCCTACAATGAGCAGTTCTTC	CATSGGGSYNEQFF
TRBJ2-1	.	TRBV5-1	.	TGCGCCAGCACCCTGTCTGGGGATCTTAGATACAATGAGCAGTTCTTC	CASTLSGDLRYNEQFF
TRBJ1-3	.	TRBV10-2	.	TGCGCCAGCGCGGCCACCTCTGGAAACACCATATATTTT	CASAATSGNTIYF
TRBJ2-3	.	TRBV6-8	.	TGTGCCAGCAGACTCCTCCTAGAGACAGATACGCAGTATTTT	CASRLLLETDTQYF
TRBJ2-1	TRBD2	TRBV9	.	TGTGCCAGCAGCCCCTTCGGGACTAGCGGACGTGAGCAGTTCTTC	CASSPFGTSGREQFF
TRBJ1-1	.	TRBV15	.	TGTGCCACCAGCAGAGATAGCTCGGGGTACACTGAAGCTTTCTTT	CATSRDSSGYTEAFF
TRBJ1-5	.	TRBV6-8	few	TGTGCCAGCAGTGCTCAGGTCAATAGCAATCAGCCCCAGCATTTT	CASSAQVNSNQPQHF
TRBJ2-1	TRBD2	TRBV10-1	.	TGCGCCAGCAGCTGGACTAGCGGGACGAGGAATGAGCAGTTCTTC	CASSWTSGTRNEQFF
TRBJ1-1	TRBD1	TRBV9	few	TGTGCCAGCAGTGGAAGACAGGGAAACACTGAAGCTTTCTTT	CASSGRQGNTEAFF
TRBJ1-4	.	TRBV28	.	TGTGCCAGCAGTTTAAGGAACAGGGAAGAAAAACTGTTTTTT	CASSLRNREEKLFF